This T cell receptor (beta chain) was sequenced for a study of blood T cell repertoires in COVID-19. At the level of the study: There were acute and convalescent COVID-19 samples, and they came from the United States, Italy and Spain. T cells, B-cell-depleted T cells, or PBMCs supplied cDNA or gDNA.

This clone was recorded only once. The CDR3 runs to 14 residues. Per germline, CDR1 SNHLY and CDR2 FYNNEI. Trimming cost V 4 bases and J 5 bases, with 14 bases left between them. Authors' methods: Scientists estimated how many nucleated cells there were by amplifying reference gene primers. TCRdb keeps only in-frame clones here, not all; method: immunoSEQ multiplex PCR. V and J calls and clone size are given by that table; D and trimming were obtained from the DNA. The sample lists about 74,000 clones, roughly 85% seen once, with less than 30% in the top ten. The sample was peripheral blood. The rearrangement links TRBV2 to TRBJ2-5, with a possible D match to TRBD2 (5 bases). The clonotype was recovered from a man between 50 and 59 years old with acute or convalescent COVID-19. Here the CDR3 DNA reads TGTGCCAGCAGTGCCCCAAGAGGGCTGGAGACCCAGTACTTC. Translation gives CASSAPRGLETQYF.